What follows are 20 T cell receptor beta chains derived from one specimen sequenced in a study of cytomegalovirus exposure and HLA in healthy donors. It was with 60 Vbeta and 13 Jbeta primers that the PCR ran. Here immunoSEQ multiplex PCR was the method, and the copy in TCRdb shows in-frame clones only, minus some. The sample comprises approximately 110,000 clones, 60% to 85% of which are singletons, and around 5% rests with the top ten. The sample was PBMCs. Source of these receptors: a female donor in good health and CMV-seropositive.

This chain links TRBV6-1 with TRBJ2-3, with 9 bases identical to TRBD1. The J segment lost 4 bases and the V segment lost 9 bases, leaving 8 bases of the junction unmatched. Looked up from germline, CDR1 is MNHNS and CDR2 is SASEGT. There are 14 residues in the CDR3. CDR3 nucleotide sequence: TGTGCCAGTAATCCGGGACAGGGATCAGATACGCAGTATTTT. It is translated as CASNPGQGSDTQYF.

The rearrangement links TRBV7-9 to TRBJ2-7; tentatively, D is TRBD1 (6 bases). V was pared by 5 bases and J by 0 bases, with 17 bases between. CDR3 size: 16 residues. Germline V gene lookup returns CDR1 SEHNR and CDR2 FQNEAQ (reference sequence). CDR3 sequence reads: CASSKLKTGISYEQYF. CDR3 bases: TGTGCCAGCAGCAAACTCAAAACAGGGATCTCCTACGAGCAGTACTTC.

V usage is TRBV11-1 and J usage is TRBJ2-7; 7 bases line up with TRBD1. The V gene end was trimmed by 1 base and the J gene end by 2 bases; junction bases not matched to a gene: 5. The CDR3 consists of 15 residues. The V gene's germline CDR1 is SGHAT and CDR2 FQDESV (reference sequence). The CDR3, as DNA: TGTGCCAGCAGCTTAGAGACAGGGACCCCCTACGAGCAGTACTTC. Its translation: CASSLETGTPYEQYF.

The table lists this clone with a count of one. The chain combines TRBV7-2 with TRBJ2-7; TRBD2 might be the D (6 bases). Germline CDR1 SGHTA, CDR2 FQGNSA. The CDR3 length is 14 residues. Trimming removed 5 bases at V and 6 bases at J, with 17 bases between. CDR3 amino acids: CASSRGAVPGEQYF. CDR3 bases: TGTGCCAGCAGCCGCGGGGCCGTCCCAGGCGAGCAGTACTTC.

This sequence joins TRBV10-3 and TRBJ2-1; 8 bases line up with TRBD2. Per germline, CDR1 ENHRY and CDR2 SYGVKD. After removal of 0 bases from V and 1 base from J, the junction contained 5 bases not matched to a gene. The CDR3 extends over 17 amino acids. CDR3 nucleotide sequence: TGTGCCATCAGTGAGTCCCAAGGACTAGCTTCCTACAATGAGCAGTTCTTC. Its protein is CAISESQGLASYNEQFF.

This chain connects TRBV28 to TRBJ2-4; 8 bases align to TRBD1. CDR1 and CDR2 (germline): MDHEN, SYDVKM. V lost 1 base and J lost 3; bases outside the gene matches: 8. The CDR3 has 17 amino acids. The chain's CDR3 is CASSLSADRDLKNIQYF. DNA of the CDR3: TGTGCCAGCAGTTTATCGGCGGACAGGGACCTCAAAAACATTCAGTACTTC. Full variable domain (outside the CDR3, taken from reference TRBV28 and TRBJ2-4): DVKVTQSSRYLVKRTGEKVFLECVQDMDHENMFWYRQDPGLGLRLIYFSYDVKMKEKGDIPEGYSVSREKKERFSLILESASTNQTSMYLCASSLSADRDLKNIQYFGAGTRLSVL.

CDR3 nucleotides: TGTGCCAGCAGTCCAGTACAGGGGGCCCCAGAGACCCAGTACTTC. It codes for CASSPVQGAPETQYF. The chain combines TRBV25-1 with TRBJ2-5, with 9 bases aligning to TRBD1. Trimming cost V 5 bases and J 4 bases; bases outside gene matches: 8. Germline V CDR1 and CDR2: MGHDK, SYGVNS. The CDR3 length is 15 residues.

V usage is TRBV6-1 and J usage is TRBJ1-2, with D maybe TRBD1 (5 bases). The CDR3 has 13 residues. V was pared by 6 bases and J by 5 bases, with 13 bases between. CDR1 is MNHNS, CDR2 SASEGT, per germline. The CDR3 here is CASRTAHLYGYTF. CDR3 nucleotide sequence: TGTGCCAGCAGGACAGCCCATTTATATGGCTACACCTTC.

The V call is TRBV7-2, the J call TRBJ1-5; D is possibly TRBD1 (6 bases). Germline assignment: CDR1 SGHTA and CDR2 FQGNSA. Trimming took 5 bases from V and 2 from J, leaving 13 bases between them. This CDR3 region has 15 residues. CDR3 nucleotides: TGTGCCAGCAGCCCCCTGCAGGGGCGCAATCAGCCCCAGCATTTT. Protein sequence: CASSPLQGRNQPQHF.

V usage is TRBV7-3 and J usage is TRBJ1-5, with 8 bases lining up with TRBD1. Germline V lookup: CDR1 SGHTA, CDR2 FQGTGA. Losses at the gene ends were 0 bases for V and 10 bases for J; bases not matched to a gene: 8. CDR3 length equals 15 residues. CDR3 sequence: CASSLTGGQGLPQHF. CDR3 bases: TGTGCCAGCAGCTTAACGGGCGGACAGGGCTTACCCCAGCATTTT.

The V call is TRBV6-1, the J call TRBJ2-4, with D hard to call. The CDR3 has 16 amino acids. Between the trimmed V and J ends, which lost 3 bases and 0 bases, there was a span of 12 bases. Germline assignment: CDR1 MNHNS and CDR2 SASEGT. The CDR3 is CASSDGRTLAKNIQYF. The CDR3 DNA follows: TGTGCCAGCAGTGATGGGCGAACACTAGCCAAAAACATTCAGTACTTC.

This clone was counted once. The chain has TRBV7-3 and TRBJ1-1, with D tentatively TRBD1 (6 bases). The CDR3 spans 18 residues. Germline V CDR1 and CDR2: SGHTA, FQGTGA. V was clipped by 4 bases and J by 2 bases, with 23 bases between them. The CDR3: CASSSGALGAPGNTEAFF. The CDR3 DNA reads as TGTGCCAGCAGCTCCGGAGCATTGGGGGCGCCTGGAAACACTGAAGCTTTCTTT.

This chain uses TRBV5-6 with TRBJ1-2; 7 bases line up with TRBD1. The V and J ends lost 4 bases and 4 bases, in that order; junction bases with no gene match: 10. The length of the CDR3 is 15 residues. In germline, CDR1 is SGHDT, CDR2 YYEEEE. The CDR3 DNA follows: TGTGCCAGCAGCCCCCTTCGTCCAGGGGGCTATGGCTACACCTTC. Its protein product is CASSPLRPGGYGYTF.

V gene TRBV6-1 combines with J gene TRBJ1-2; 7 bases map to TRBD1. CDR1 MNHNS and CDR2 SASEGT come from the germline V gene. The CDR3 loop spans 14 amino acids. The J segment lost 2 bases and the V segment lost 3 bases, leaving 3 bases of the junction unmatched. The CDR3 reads CASSEGQQNYGYTF. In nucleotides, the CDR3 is TGTGCCAGCAGTGAGGGACAGCAGAACTATGGCTACACCTTC.

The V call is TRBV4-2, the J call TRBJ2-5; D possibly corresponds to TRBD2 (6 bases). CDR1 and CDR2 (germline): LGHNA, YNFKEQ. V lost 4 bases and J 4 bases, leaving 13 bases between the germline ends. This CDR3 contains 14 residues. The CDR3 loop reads CASSLARGVETQYF. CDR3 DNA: TGTGCCAGCAGCCTAGCCCGCGGGGTAGAGACCCAGTACTTC.

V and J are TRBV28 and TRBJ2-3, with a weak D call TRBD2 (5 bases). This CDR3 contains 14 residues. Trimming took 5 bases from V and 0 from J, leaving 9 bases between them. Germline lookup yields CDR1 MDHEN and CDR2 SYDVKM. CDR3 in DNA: TGTGCCAGCAGTGAGGAGGCCAGCACAGATACGCAGTATTTT. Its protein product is CASSEEASTDTQYF.

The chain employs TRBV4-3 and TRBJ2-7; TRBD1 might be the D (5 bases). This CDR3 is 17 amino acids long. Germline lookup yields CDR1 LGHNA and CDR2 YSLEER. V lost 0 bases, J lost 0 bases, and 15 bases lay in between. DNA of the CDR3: TGCGCCAGCAGCCAAGAAGTAGGGGTGAGGAGCTCCTACGAGCAGTACTTC. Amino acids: CASSQEVGVRSSYEQYF.

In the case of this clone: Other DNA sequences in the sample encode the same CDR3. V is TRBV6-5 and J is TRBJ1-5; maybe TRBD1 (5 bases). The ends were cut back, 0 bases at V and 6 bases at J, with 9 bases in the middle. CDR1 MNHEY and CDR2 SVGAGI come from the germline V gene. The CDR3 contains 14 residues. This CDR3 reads CASSYSGVGQPQHF. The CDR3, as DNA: TGTGCCAGCAGTTACTCAGGGGTAGGTCAGCCCCAGCATTTT.

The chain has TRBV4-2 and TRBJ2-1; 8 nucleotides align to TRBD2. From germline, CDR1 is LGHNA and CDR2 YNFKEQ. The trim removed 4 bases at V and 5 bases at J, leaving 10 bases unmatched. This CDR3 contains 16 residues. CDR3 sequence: CASSLRGGGSDNEQFF. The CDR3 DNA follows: TGTGCCAGCAGCCTACGAGGCGGGGGGTCAGACAATGAGCAGTTCTTC.

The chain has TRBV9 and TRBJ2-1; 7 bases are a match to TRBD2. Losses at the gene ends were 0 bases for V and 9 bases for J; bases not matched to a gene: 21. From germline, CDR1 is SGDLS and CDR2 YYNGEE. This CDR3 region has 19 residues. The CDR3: CASSVGRRAREPGWGEQFF. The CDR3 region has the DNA TGTGCCAGCAGCGTAGGCCGGAGGGCGCGGGAGCCCGGTTGGGGTGAGCAGTTCTTC.